Detailed here is one T cell receptor (beta chain). This sample was included in a study of neurological immune-mediated disorders. MiXCR, run by TCRdb on the 5' RACE reads, gives a single entry per CDR3 protein. This sample has some 30,000 distinct CDR3 sequences; 15% occur once, and the top ten carry 25% to 30%. CDR1 is SGHTA and CDR2 is FQGNSA in the germline V gene. The CDR3 spans 14 residues. Trimming took 5 bases from V and 3 from J, leaving 11 bases between them. The TCR comes from a man aged 65 to 85 in good health. Specimen: PBMCs. This chain joins TRBV7-2 and TRBJ2-1; D call uncertain. The CDR3 loop reads CASSPRAGYNEQFF. CDR3 nucleotide sequence: TGTGCCAGCAGCCCTAGGGCTGGCTACAATGAGCAGTTCTTC.